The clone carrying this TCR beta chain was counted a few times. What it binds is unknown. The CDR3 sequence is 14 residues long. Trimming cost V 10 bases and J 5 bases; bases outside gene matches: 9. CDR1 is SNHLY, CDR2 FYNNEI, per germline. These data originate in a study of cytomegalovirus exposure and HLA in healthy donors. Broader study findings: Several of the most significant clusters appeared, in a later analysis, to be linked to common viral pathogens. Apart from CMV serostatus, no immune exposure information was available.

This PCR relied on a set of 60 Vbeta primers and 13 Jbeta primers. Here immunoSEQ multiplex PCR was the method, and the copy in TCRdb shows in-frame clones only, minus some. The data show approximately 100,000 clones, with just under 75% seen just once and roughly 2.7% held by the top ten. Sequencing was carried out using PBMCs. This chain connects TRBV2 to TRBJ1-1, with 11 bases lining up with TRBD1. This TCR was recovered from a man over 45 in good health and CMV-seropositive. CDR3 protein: CANSPDRGLTEAFF. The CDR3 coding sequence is TGTGCCAATTCTCCGGACAGGGGGCTTACTGAAGCTTTCTTT.